These 23 T cell receptor beta chains share one sample of origin, sequenced in a study of blood T cell repertoires in COVID-19. Method: immunoSEQ multiplex PCR; TCRdb's copy keeps in-frame clones and lacks some. The table lists 150,000 to 200,000 clones, roughly 80% of them singletons. The sequenced material came from PBMCs or T cells enriched from blood (not recorded which). The receptors come from a woman in her 50s who had recovered from COVID-19.

This clone appeared a single time. For the CDR3, the DNA is TGTGCCAGCAGCCCTAGGACAGGGGTAAACAATCAGCCCCAGCATTTT. Its translation: CASSPRTGVNNQPQHF. The V gene is TRBV4-2, the J gene TRBJ1-5; 9 bases align to TRBD1. V lost 4 bases, J lost 3 bases, and 7 bases stayed unmatched. The CDR3 spans 16 residues. Germline V lookup: CDR1 LGHNA, CDR2 YNFKEQ.

The chain links TRBV20-1 to TRBJ1-2; 7 nucleotides align to TRBD1. The CDR3 extends over 13 amino acids. The V gene end was trimmed by 3 bases and the J gene end by 2 bases; junction bases not matched to a gene: 3. Germline CDR1 reads DFQATT; CDR2 reads SNEGSKA (reference sequence). CDR3 bases: TGCAGTGCTAGTCTGACAGGGAACTATGGCTACACCTTC. It is translated as CSASLTGNYGYTF.

The chain combines TRBV3-1 (or the pseudogene TRBV3-2) with TRBJ2-3, with a weak D call TRBD1 (6 bases). With 1 base removed from V and 1 base from J, the gap between germline ends came to 9 bases. This CDR3 is 15 amino acids long. The germline CDR1 and CDR2 sequences are LGHDT and YNNKEL (reference sequence). The CDR3 here is CASSQAGQRTDTQYF. The CDR3 bases are TGTGCCAGCAGCCAAGCGGGACAACGCACAGATACGCAGTATTTT.

The sample holds many counts of this clone. This chain connects TRBV19 to TRBJ2-7; 11 nucleotides line up with TRBD2. V was clipped by 7 bases and J by 3 bases; unmatched bases: 8. This CDR3 has 15 residues. The germline V gene encodes CDR1 LNHDA and CDR2 SQIVND (reference sequence). CDR3 loop: CASTMGTSGFYEQYF. The CDR3 nucleotides read TGTGCCAGTACCATGGGGACTAGCGGATTCTACGAGCAGTACTTC.

The CDR3 coding sequence is TGTGCCAGCAGTCCCGGGGACAGGGTCTATGGCTACACCTTC. Amino acids: CASSPGDRVYGYTF. The chain uses TRBV6-2 or TRBV6-3 and TRBJ1-2; 9 bases are a match to TRBD1. The germline V gene has CDR1 MNHEY and CDR2 SVGEGT. Trimming removed 5 bases from V and 4 bases from J; junction bases left unmatched: 5. CDR3 length equals 14 residues.

The chain combines TRBV12-3 or TRBV12-4 with TRBJ1-2, with 7 bases matching TRBD1. The CDR3 has 13 amino acids. The J segment lost 4 bases and the V segment lost 7 bases, leaving 6 bases of the junction unmatched. Here the CDR3 DNA reads TGTGCCAGCACCCTAGGGGGCTTCTATGGCTACACCTTC. Its protein product is CASTLGGFYGYTF.

V gene TRBV7-9 combines with J gene TRBJ1-1, with 8 bases identical to TRBD1. The CDR3 spans 14 residues. The germline V gene encodes CDR1 SEHNR and CDR2 FQNEAQ (reference sequence). Trimming removed 5 bases from V and 2 bases from J; junction bases left unmatched: 4. The CDR3 sequence is CASSQQGGNTEAFF. CDR3 in DNA: TGTGCCAGCAGCCAACAGGGGGGAAACACTGAAGCTTTCTTT.

CDR3 DNA sequence: TGTGCCAGCAGCTTAGGTCAGGGGGCGCGCGGCTACACCTTC. Amino acids: CASSLGQGARGYTF. This sequence joins TRBV7-2 and TRBJ1-2, with TRBD1 matching 8 bases. With 1 base clipped from V and 8 bases from J, the junction kept 6 bases outside the gene matches. In germline, CDR1 is SGHTA, CDR2 FQGNSA. The CDR3 contains 14 residues.

The V and J genes are TRBV11-2 and TRBJ2-5; TRBD2 agrees at 10 bases. The CDR3 loop spans 16 amino acids. Germline trimming cut 3 bases from V and 0 bases from J; bases unmatched to any gene: 4. CDR1 is SGHAT and CDR2 is FQNNGV in the germline V gene. The CDR3 bases are TGTGCCAGCAGCTTCCGGACTAGCGGATACCAAGAGACCCAGTACTTC. This sequence encodes CASSFRTSGYQETQYF.

This chain connects TRBV27 to TRBJ1-2, with TRBD1 identical over 7 bases. Germline V gene sequence: CDR1 MNHEY, CDR2 SMNVEV (reference sequence). The trim removed 5 bases at V and 2 bases at J, leaving 5 bases unmatched. The CDR3 has 14 residues. The CDR3: CASSGRDSNYGYTF. In DNA, the CDR3 is TGTGCCAGCAGTGGCCGGGACAGCAACTATGGCTACACCTTC.

Details on this clone: This sample also contains other DNA sequences that code for the same CDR3. The gene calls are TRBV29-1 and TRBJ1-2, with 7 bases that match TRBD1. With V trimmed by 4 bases and J by 4 bases, 6 bases remained unmatched. The germline CDR1 and CDR2 sequences are SQVTM and ANQGSEA. CDR3 length: 13 amino acids. The CDR3: CSVGGGAGYGYTF. The CDR3 DNA reads TGCAGCGTTGGAGGGGGCGCGGGCTATGGCTACACCTTC.

This clone showed up just once. The V and J genes are TRBV2 and TRBJ2-3, with D possibly TRBD2 on 5 matching bases. V dropped 6 bases and J dropped 6 bases, with 10 bases sitting between them. CDR3 length: 12 residues. Germline-derived CDR1 and CDR2 are SNHLY and FYNNEI. The CDR3 spells CASSWTRDTQYF. In DNA form, the CDR3 reads TGTGCCAGCAGCTGGACTCGGGATACGCAGTATTTT.

This chain joins TRBV28 and TRBJ2-7, with D possibly being TRBD1 (5 bases). CDR1 and CDR2 (germline): MDHEN, SYDVKM. The CDR3 contains 15 residues. Trimming took off 2 bases at V and 4 bases at J, with 15 bases between the two ends. Here the CDR3 reads CASSLVRQGLYEQYF. For the CDR3, the DNA is TGTGCCAGCAGTTTAGTCCGGCAGGGCTTATACGAGCAGTACTTC.

This clone has more than one count but fewer than ten. The chain recombines TRBV12-5 with TRBJ2-3, with TRBD2 matching over 10 bases. CDR1 and CDR2 (germline): LGHNT, FRNRAP. The CDR3 covers 16 residues. With V trimmed by 2 bases and J by 4 bases, 6 bases remained unmatched. CDR3 loop: CASGLRLAGVADTQYF. The CDR3 DNA reads TGTGCTAGTGGTTTGCGGCTAGCGGGAGTCGCAGATACGCAGTATTTT.

This clone turned up a few times. The chain links TRBV5-6 to TRBJ1-6, with D uncertain. Germline lookup yields CDR1 SGHDT and CDR2 YYEEEE. V was shortened by 2 bases and J by 4 bases, with 7 bases between the two germline ends. The length of the CDR3 is 14 residues. The CDR3 sequence: CASSFREYNSPLHF. The CDR3 DNA reads TGTGCCAGCAGCTTTCGAGAGTATAATTCACCCCTCCACTTT.

The chain is built from TRBV2 and TRBJ2-1; 11 bases are a match to TRBD2. The germline CDR1 and CDR2 sequences are SNHLY and FYNNEI. The CDR3 contains 15 residues. Trimming cost V 3 bases and J 6 bases; bases outside gene matches: 4. The CDR3 sequence: CASSEIAGGGNEQFF. The CDR3 DNA is TGTGCCAGCAGTGAGATAGCGGGAGGGGGCAATGAGCAGTTCTTC.

The chain has TRBV13 and TRBJ1-1; D may be TRBD1 (5 bases). V lost 0 bases and J 5 bases, leaving 7 bases between the germline ends. CDR3 length: 13 residues. Germline CDR1 is PRHDT and CDR2 is FYEKMQ (reference sequence). The chain's CDR3 is CASSLGGVTEAFF. Written as DNA, the CDR3 is TGTGCCAGCAGCTTAGGAGGGGTGACTGAAGCTTTCTTT.

V and J are TRBV18 and TRBJ1-1; TRBD1 aligns across 9 bases. From germline, CDR1 is KGHSH and CDR2 LQKENI. The CDR3 sequence is 15 residues long. Unmatched junction bases numbered 3, after V lost 4 bases and J lost 0 bases. The CDR3 region is CASSLGQGLNTEAFF. CDR3 in DNA: TGTGCCAGCTCACTGGGACAGGGTTTGAACACTGAAGCTTTCTTT.

This rearrangement joins TRBV18 to TRBJ2-7; possibly TRBD2 for D (6 bases). Trimming took 6 bases from V and 6 from J, leaving 21 bases between them. CDR1 KGHSH and CDR2 LQKENI come from the germline V gene. This CDR3 region has 15 residues. The CDR3 here is CASSPRLVDESEQYF. The CDR3 nucleotides read TGTGCCAGCTCTCCCCGACTAGTAGATGAGAGCGAGCAGTACTTC.

The V and J genes are TRBV7-9 and TRBJ1-6; a possible D gene is TRBD1 (6 bases). The CDR3 loop spans 14 amino acids. V was trimmed by 4 bases and J by 7 bases, leaving 11 bases between them. Germline V gene data show CDR1 as SEHNR and CDR2 as FQNEAQ (reference sequence). The CDR3 sequence: CASSSGTPNSPLHF. Written as DNA, the CDR3 is TGTGCCAGCAGCTCCGGGACACCAAATTCACCCCTCCACTTT.

The chain links TRBV27 to TRBJ1-2; tentative D call: TRBD1 (5 bases). CDR3 size: 15 residues. Germline-derived CDR1 and CDR2 are MNHEY and SMNVEV (reference sequence). V shed 3 bases and J shed 8 bases, with 19 bases lying between them. The CDR3 loop is CASSLEGRAEWGYTF. The CDR3 DNA reads as TGTGCCAGCAGTTTGGAGGGCAGGGCGGAGTGGGGCTACACCTTC.

The V call is TRBV6-1, the J call TRBJ2-3, with D unresolved. Germline CDR1 is MNHNS and CDR2 is SASEGT. The germline V and J ends were trimmed by 3 bases and 0 bases, with 10 bases remaining between them. This CDR3 has 15 amino acids. The CDR3 DNA sequence: TGTGCCAGCAGTGAGAACAGACCTAGCACAGATACGCAGTATTTT. It translates to CASSENRPSTDTQYF.

In DNA form, the CDR3 reads TGTGCCAGCAGCCGCGGGTTCCGGGGGCAGTTCTTC. Translation: CASSRGFRGQFF. The V gene is TRBV7-9, the J gene TRBJ2-1, with D tentatively TRBD2 (5 bases). Germline loops: CDR1 SEHNR, CDR2 FQNEAQ (reference sequence). The V and J ends lost 5 bases and 12 bases respectively, with 14 bases between them. The CDR3 runs to 12 residues. The whole variable domain, filled in from reference TRBV7-9 and TRBJ2-1, reads DTGVSQNPRHKITKRGQNVTFRCDPISEHNRLYWYRQTLGQGPEFLTYFQNEAQLEKSRLLSDRFSAERPKGSFSTLEIQRTEQGDSAMYLCASSRGFRGQFFGPGTRLTVL.